Sequencing of this T cell receptor beta chain was carried out in a study of T cell responses to AZD1222 COVID-19 vaccine. Study at large: Researchers grouped second doses given at about 4 or about 12 weeks into one pool.

Regarding the study as a whole: Vaccine-associated CD4 TCRs spanned spike, dominant at 160-218 and 743-854.

A note on this clone: Its antigen is unknown.

The table came from immunoSEQ multiplex PCR; TCRdb's copy has only in-frame clones and leaves some out. The table shows around 130,000 clones, with 70% to 90% occurring only once. This CDR3 has 14 residues. Germline CDR1 and CDR2: SGHVS and FQNEAQ. V lost 0 bases and J lost 4, with 10 bases in between. Sequenced material: peripheral blood, taken on day 0 of AZD1222 vaccination. The rearrangement uses TRBV7-8 and TRBJ2-7; D is undetermined. The receptor was derived from an adult in good health. DNA of the CDR3: TGTGCCAGCAGCTTAGCGATTTTCGGGTACGAGCAGTACTTC. It specifies CASSLAIFGYEQYF. Full variable domain (outside the CDR3, taken from reference TRBV7-8 and TRBJ2-7): GAGVSQSPRYKVAKRGQDVALRCDPISGHVSLFWYQQALGQGPEFLTYFQNEAQLDKSGLPSDRFFAERPEGSVSTLKIQRTQQEDSAVYLCASSLAIFGYEQYFGPGTRLTVT.